This T cell receptor beta chain was sequenced during a study of Tregs in tolerant kidney transplant recipients (dated by TCRdb to between 2018 and 2021). The study in broad terms: The study used TCRbeta sequencing to identify donor-specific regulatory T cells before combined kidney and bone marrow transplantation, then tracked those cells after transplant. TCRbeta repertoire sequencing was used in a few healthy controls to compare several ways of expanding Tregs specific for an allogeneic donor.

As for this clone: It has no known antigen specificity. Base quality data are lacking; no much larger clone is found one base away.

Thawed PBMCs were FACS-sorted into unstimulated Tregs (CD4+CD25+CD127-), CD4+ non-Tregs (CD4+CD25-), CD4 cells and CD8 cells. Before Treg sorting, thawed PBMCs were rested overnight at 37°C with around 220 IU/ml IL-2. Blood from healthy controls was obtained either as purchased buffy coats or from healthy volunteers. Healthy control blood was processed to PBMCs with a Ficoll density gradient and then cryopreserved, whereas patient PBMCs were collected both before and after transplant. For TCRbeta CDR3 sequencing, genomic DNA was extracted from sorted cells using the QIAGEN DNeasy Blood and Tissue Kit. High-throughput TCRbeta CDR3 sequencing was carried out commercially through immunoSEQ, with PCR amplification with bias correction and internal controls included. The authors' pipeline ran thus. Unique productive TCRbeta sequences were defined by CDR3 nucleotide sequence where primers matched, and otherwise by CDR3 amino acid sequence together with Vbeta and Jbeta genes. To correct sorting error, sequences shared between sorted populations at a frequency ratio of 2:1 or less were removed; the rest were assigned to the higher population. A sequence was defined as donor-reactive if the sequence was expanded at least 5-fold in CFSE-low cells compared with unstimulated cells and had a frequency of at least 0.01% in CFSE-low cells. Jensen-Shannon divergence calculated on the top 100 TCRbeta sequences ranked by frequency was used to measure repertoire divergence. For samples with multiple sequencing runs, sorting error was corrected in each run separately before the runs were combined. TCRdb provides this immuneACCESS table in a form limited to in-frame rearrangements. Some clones are lacking; in checked studies, under half of them reflect an unresolved V gene, and why the rest are absent is not known. Clone size and the V and J calls come from that table; the DNA yielded D and trimming. The sample table holds 46,000 or so clones, of which about 90% were seen once. Around 0.7% of the sample is in the top ten clones.

What the study reported, not specific to this receptor: The study was limited by small patient numbers, and the findings need validation in larger populations and under other immunosuppression protocols. Biological reproducibility was not directly addressed, though technical replication error appeared minimal. Expanding Tregs with activated donor B cells appeared to identify the most biologically relevant and donor-specific TCRbeta repertoire.

The clonotype comes from a human donor in good health. Input material: Tregs from blood.

The bases read TGTGCCAGCAGTTTTGATGGTAGCGTGGCGACCGGGGAGCTGTTTTTT. Its protein reads: CASSFDGSVATGELFF. The sequence joins TRBV27 to TRBJ2-2; a weak D assignment points to TRBD2 (5 bases agree). The CDR3 runs 16 amino acids, cysteine and phenylalanine included. Only the CDR3 part of the read is kept: 48 bases, read in frame from the first base. V was cut back by 3 bases and J by 5 bases, leaving a gap of 16 bases between them. CDR1 MNHEY and CDR2 SMNVEV are derived from the germline V gene (reference sequence).